The rows below give T cell receptor beta chains drawn from one sample of a study of T cells after yellow fever vaccination. Via MiXCR, TCRdb re-called the 5' RACE reads, giving one row per CDR3 protein. The table records over 110,000 distinct CDR3 sequences, roughly 8.2% of them present only once. The starting material was CD4+ T cells sorted from PBMCs, obtained 5 days after the yellow fever booster vaccination. The receptors shown here come from a man aged 25 to 45 who received the YFV17D yellow fever vaccine. Each CDR3 is given with its conserved first and last residue. D genes are given only for firm matches. Clone size is not always given. Where it is, it says once, few, many or a class for expanded clones.

d_gene | abundance | j_gene | v_gene | CDR3aa | CDR3nt
. | many | TRBJ2-1 | TRBV10-3 | CAISDPRIPRDNEQFF | TGTGCCATCAGTGATCCGAGGATTCCTAGGGACAATGAGCAGTTCTTC
. | many | TRBJ2-7 | TRBV7-2 | CASSLRSTGSEQYF | TGTGCCAGCAGCCTAAGGAGTACGGGAAGCGAGCAGTACTTC
. | many | TRBJ2-1 | TRBV4-3 | CASSQETGFVNEQFF | TGCGCCAGCAGCCAAGAAACGGGGTTCGTGAATGAGCAGTTCTTC
TRBD2 | few | TRBJ2-1 | TRBV5-1 | CASSLARTSGINEQFF | TGCGCCAGCAGCTTGGCCAGGACTAGCGGGATCAATGAGCAGTTCTTC
. | many | TRBJ1-3 | TRBV20-1 | CSAKKGIGNTIYF | TGCAGTGCTAAAAAAGGCATCGGGAACACCATATATTTT
. | many | TRBJ2-1 | TRBV7-9 | CASSLDGYNEQFF | TGTGCCAGCAGCTTAGACGGTTACAATGAGCAGTTCTTC
TRBD1 | . | TRBJ2-7 | TRBV20-1 | CSASWGRGKYEQYF | TGCAGTGCTAGCTGGGGCAGGGGGAAGTACGAGCAGTACTTC
TRBD2 | many | TRBJ2-1 | TRBV7-2 | CASSYPRSGRNEQFF | TGTGCCAGCAGCTACCCCCGTAGCGGGAGAAATGAGCAGTTCTTC
. | many | TRBJ2-7 | TRBV11-2 | CASSWGGEQYF | TGTGCCAGCAGCTGGGGCGGCGAGCAGTACTTC
TRBD2 | few | TRBJ2-1 | TRBV28 | CASSNRLAGGNEQFF | TGTGCCAGCAGTAATCGACTAGCTGGGGGGAATGAGCAGTTCTTC
. | few | TRBJ2-7 | TRBV20-1 | CSALELDAGNSYEQYF | TGCAGTGCGCTCGAATTGGACGCCGGGAATTCCTACGAGCAGTACTTC
. | many | TRBJ2-5 | TRBV20-1 | CSAPTGYQETQYF | TGCAGTGCCCCTACGGGGTACCAAGAGACCCAGTACTTC
. | many | TRBJ2-2 | TRBV6-6 | CASFDSGELFF | TGTGCCAGCTTCGACTCCGGGGAGCTGTTTTTT
TRBD1 | many | TRBJ1-4 | TRBV20-1 | CSAHGTGYEKLFF | TGCAGTGCCCACGGGACAGGTTATGAAAAACTGTTTTTT
. | . | TRBJ2-3 | TRBV7-9 | CASSLFLQDAQYF | TGTGCCAGCAGCCTCTTCTTGCAGGACGCGCAGTATTTT
. | many | TRBJ2-1 | TRBV7-9 | CASSSTITNPWFF | TGTGCCAGCAGCTCAACTATAACCAACCCCTGGTTCTTC
. | few | TRBJ2-5 | TRBV20-1 | CSASDRRQETQYF | TGCAGTGCTAGTGATCGTCGGCAAGAGACCCAGTACTTC
. | few | TRBJ1-2 | TRBV12-3/TRBV12-4 | CASSLAPAGANYGYTF | TGTGCCAGCAGTTTAGCTCCGGCAGGTGCTAACTATGGCTACACCTTC
. | many | TRBJ2-2 | TRBV7-2 | CASSLGFRGKKAGELFF | TGTGCCAGCAGCTTAGGATTCCGGGGCAAAAAGGCCGGGGAGCTGTTTTTT
. | many | TRBJ1-3 | TRBV10-3 | CATIDGASGNTIYF | TGTGCCACTATCGACGGGGCCTCTGGAAACACCATATATTTT
. | many | TRBJ2-4 | TRBV29-1 | CSANSGLLKAKNIQYF | TGCAGCGCCAACTCCGGACTCCTTAAAGCCAAAAACATTCAGTACTTC
. | many | TRBJ1-1 | TRBV28 | CAGGSHLGVNTEAFF | TGTGCCGGCGGTTCCCATCTAGGGGTGAACACTGAAGCTTTCTTT
TRBD1 | many | TRBJ2-2 | TRBV20-1 | CSAGNRGTGELFF | TGCAGTGCTGGAAACAGGGGAACCGGGGAGCTGTTTTTT
. | many | TRBJ2-3 | TRBV3-1 | CASSRAGAGDTQYF | TGTGCCAGCAGCCGGGCGGGGGCGGGGGATACGCAGTATTTT
TRBD1 | many | TRBJ2-7 | TRBV9 | CASSVGPDRGHLYEQYF | TGTGCCAGCAGCGTAGGCCCCGACAGGGGCCACCTCTACGAGCAGTACTTC
. | many | TRBJ2-7 | TRBV10-3 | CAIRGRGYEQYF | TGTGCCATCAGAGGGAGGGGGTACGAGCAGTACTTC
. | many | TRBJ2-1 | TRBV6-5 | CASSYSGAEASYNEQFF | TGTGCCAGCAGTTATTCAGGCGCCGAGGCCTCCTACAATGAGCAGTTCTTC
TRBD1 | many | TRBJ2-1 | TRBV7-2 | CASSMTGTGGGEQFF | TGTGCCAGCAGCATGACCGGGACAGGGGGGGGTGAGCAGTTCTTC
TRBD2 | many | TRBJ2-5 | TRBV29-1 | CSVEDGSSGSWQETQYF | TGCAGCGTTGAAGACGGGTCGAGCGGGAGTTGGCAAGAGACCCAGTACTTC
. | . | TRBJ2-5 | TRBV5-1 | CASSLELQETQYF | TGCGCCAGCAGCTTGGAGCTGCAAGAGACCCAGTACTTC
TRBD2 | many | TRBJ2-4 | TRBV9 | CASSTGLAVPAKNIQYF | TGTGCCAGCAGCACGGGACTAGCGGTACCGGCCAAAAACATTCAGTACTTC
. | . | TRBJ2-7 | TRBV28 | CASLKSTYEQYF | TGTGCCAGCTTGAAGAGCACCTACGAGCAGTACTTC
. | . | TRBJ2-7 | TRBV7-2 | CASSLSGASYEQYF | TGTGCCAGCAGCCTAAGCGGTGCCTCCTACGAGCAGTACTTC
TRBD2 | many | TRBJ2-7 | TRBV7-2 | CASSLVSSGRDTYEQYF | TGTGCCAGCAGCTTAGTTTCGAGCGGGAGGGATACCTACGAGCAGTACTTC
. | many | TRBJ2-7 | TRBV18 | CASSPPREPTYEQYF | TGTGCCAGCTCACCACCCAGGGAACCGACCTACGAGCAGTACTTC
. | many | TRBJ2-7 | TRBV28 | CASSNGQPSYEQYF | TGTGCCAGCAGCAACGGACAGCCATCCTACGAGCAGTACTTC
. | many | TRBJ2-6 | TRBV7-2 | CASSLTGANVLTF | TGTGCCAGCAGCTTAACTGGGGCCAACGTCCTGACTTTC
. | many | TRBJ1-4 | TRBV6-1 | CASRTGTNNEKLFF | TGTGCCAGCAGAACCGGGACCAATAATGAAAAACTGTTTTTT
. | many | TRBJ1-1 | TRBV6-5 | CASSYSTGIRAEAFF | TGTGCCAGCAGTTACTCGACAGGAATAAGGGCTGAAGCTTTCTTT
. | many | TRBJ2-5 | TRBV6-1 | CASIGGIAQETQYF | TGTGCCAGCATAGGCGGGATCGCCCAAGAGACCCAGTACTTC
. | many | TRBJ1-1 | TRBV7-2 | CASSTNTEAFF | TGTGCCAGCAGTACAAACACTGAAGCTTTCTTT
TRBD2 | . | TRBJ2-7 | TRBV5-1 | CASSGGTTRRVREQYF | TGCGCCAGCAGCGGGGGGACTACCCGGCGGGTGAGGGAGCAGTACTTC
TRBD2 | . | TRBJ2-3 | TRBV28 | CASSFLGLAGELSDTQYF | TGTGCCAGCAGTTTTCTTGGACTAGCGGGAGAGCTGTCAGATACGCAGTATTTT
. | many | TRBJ2-1 | TRBV12-3/TRBV12-4 | CASSLQGNNEQFF | TGTGCCAGCAGTTTGCAGGGGAACAATGAGCAGTTCTTC
. | many | TRBJ2-2 | TRBV5-1 | CASSLSTANTGELFF | TGCGCCAGCAGCTTAAGTACCGCGAACACCGGGGAGCTGTTTTTT
. | many | TRBJ2-7 | TRBV11-2 | CASSLDPWGTAVQYF | TGTGCCAGCAGCTTAGACCCATGGGGGACCGCGGTGCAGTACTTC
. | many | TRBJ2-7 | TRBV12-3/TRBV12-4 | CASSRLDYEQYF | TGTGCCAGCAGTCGACTAGACTACGAGCAGTACTTC
. | many | TRBJ2-1 | TRBV24-1 | CATSDSGLYNEQFF | TGTGCCACCAGTGATTCTGGACTGTACAATGAGCAGTTCTTC
. | many | TRBJ2-5 | TRBV18 | CASSPLLTAQETQYF | TGTGCCAGCTCACCACTCTTAACAGCTCAAGAGACCCAGTACTTC
. | many | TRBJ2-1 | TRBV5-1 | CASSFWGGLRSYNEQFF | TGCGCCAGCAGCTTTTGGGGTGGCTTACGTTCCTACAATGAGCAGTTCTTC